This T cell receptor (beta chain) came from a study of cytomegalovirus exposure and HLA in healthy donors. Findings of the study overall: In a later analysis, HLA-C alleles had the fewest associated TCRs, DRB1 alleles the most. HLA restriction was apparent for most CMV-associated TCR beta chains in a later analysis.

This clone was seen a single time. Antigen unknown. CDR3 size: 16 residues. J gave up 10 bases and V 3 bases, and 13 bases lay outside the gene matches. Germline CDR1 reads SGHDT; CDR2 reads YYEEEE. Healthy people donating bone marrow made up the donors. PCR primers comprised 60 Vbeta and 13 Jbeta primers. Profiled with immunoSEQ multiplex PCR; TCRdb holds only in-frame clones, not every one. Of 180,000 or so clones in the sample, over 65% were seen once. Sequences were obtained from PBMCs. The chain employs TRBV5-6 and TRBJ2-3; 11 bases are a match to TRBD2. The sequence was collected from a female donor in good health and CMV-seronegative. CDR3 bases: TGTGCCAGCAGCTCGAGGGGTAGCGGGAGGGAATATGCGCAGTATTTT. It yields the protein CASSSRGSGREYAQYF.